Listed here are 28 T cell receptor beta chains from one sample, sequenced in a study of T cells in tuberculosis. This table comes from immunoSEQ multiplex PCR, and its TCRdb copy is limited to in-frame clones, with some not included. Of about 31,000 clones in the sample, 95% to 97% were seen once. The sample consisted of PBMCs. The receptor set was obtained from a donor aged 10-29 years with latent tuberculosis or without tuberculosis infection.

This clone showed up just a few times. This chain connects TRBV18 to TRBJ2-1; 15 nucleotides match TRBD2. The junction had 14 bases not matched to a gene; V was cut back by 4 bases and J by 7 bases. CDR3 length equals 19 residues. Germline loops: CDR1 KGHSH, CDR2 LQKENI. CDR3 loop: CASSQKNSPGLAGGNEQFF. The DNA of the CDR3 is TGTGCCAGCTCACAAAAAAACTCCCCGGGACTAGCGGGGGGTAATGAGCAGTTCTTC.

This sequence joins TRBV6-1 and TRBJ1-5, with D perhaps matching TRBD1 (6 bases). This CDR3 region has 14 residues. Germline CDR1 reads MNHNS; CDR2 reads SASEGT. V was trimmed by 4 bases and J by 3 bases, leaving 10 bases between them. CDR3 in amino acids: CASSVQGDNQPQHF. CDR3 sequence (DNA): TGTGCCAGCAGTGTACAGGGTGACAATCAGCCCCAGCATTTT.

This clone has only one observation. The V gene is TRBV7-2, the J gene TRBJ2-5, with 9 bases aligning to TRBD2. Trimming at V came to 1 base and at J to 5 bases, leaving 11 bases not matched to a gene. CDR3 length: 17 amino acids. Germline V lookup: CDR1 SGHTA, CDR2 FQGNSA. Here the CDR3 reads CASSLGVRGGARETQYF. Written as DNA, the CDR3 is TGTGCCAGCAGCTTAGGCGTTCGCGGGGGGGCCCGGGAGACCCAGTACTTC.

This rearrangement joins TRBV10-3 to TRBJ1-5; no clear D. In germline, CDR1 is ENHRY, CDR2 SYGVKD. V lost 2 bases and J 6 bases, leaving 5 bases between the germline ends. This CDR3 contains 12 residues. The CDR3 DNA sequence: TGTGCCATCAGTGAGAGGAGTCAGCCCCAGCATTTT. Protein sequence: CAISERSQPQHF.

The genes are TRBV2 and TRBJ1-2; no clear D gene. Germline CDR1 and CDR2: SNHLY and FYNNEI. Trimming took off 3 bases at V and 8 bases at J, with 10 bases between the two ends. The CDR3 runs 12 residues. The CDR3 nucleotides are TGTGCCAGCAGTGACCGGTTGAGGGGCTACACCTTC. Protein: CASSDRLRGYTF.

J is TRBJ2-5 and V is TRBV6-6; D is possibly TRBD2 (6 bases). The ends were cut back, 5 bases at V and 5 bases at J, with 15 bases in the middle. Germline V gives CDR1 MNHNY, CDR2 SVGAGI (reference sequence). The CDR3 length is 14 residues. CDR3: CASSNSGGTETQYF. In DNA form, the CDR3 reads TGTGCCAGCAGTAATAGCGGAGGAACGGAGACCCAGTACTTC.

The chain employs TRBV11-3 and TRBJ2-7; weak D call: TRBD1 (5 bases). The CDR3 has 18 amino acids. The V gene lost 3 bases and the J gene lost 0 bases, with 21 bases spanning the gap. CDR1 is SGHNT and CDR2 is YENEEA in the germline V gene. The CDR3: CASSLLCHHRRNSYEQYF. The DNA for the CDR3 is TGTGCCAGCAGCTTGCTCTGTCACCACAGGCGCAACTCCTACGAGCAGTACTTC.

The chain links TRBV6-4 to TRBJ2-3; maybe TRBD2 (6 bases). Per the germline V gene, CDR1 is MRHNA and CDR2 is SNTAGT. V was trimmed by 3 bases and J by 0 bases, leaving 7 bases between them. The CDR3 is made up of 14 amino acids. CDR3 region: CASSEGGSTDTQYF. Here the CDR3 DNA reads TGTGCCAGCAGTGAGGGGGGAAGCACAGATACGCAGTATTTT.

The chain uses TRBV4-1 and TRBJ2-5; 14 bases align to TRBD2. V shed 4 bases and J 4 bases; nucleotides not matched to a gene: 5. Germline V gives CDR1 MGHRA, CDR2 YSYEKL. The CDR3 extends over 16 amino acids. The CDR3 DNA reads TGCGCCAGCAGCCGGCGGACTAGCGGGAGGTCAGAGACCCAGTACTTC. Translating it yields CASSRRTSGRSETQYF.

The rearrangement joins TRBV25-1 to TRBJ1-1, with TRBD1 matching over 7 bases. The CDR3 has 14 amino acids. Germline V gives CDR1 MGHDK, CDR2 SYGVNS. Trimming at V came to 4 bases and at J to 2 bases, leaving 4 bases not matched to a gene. CDR3 nucleotides: TGTGCCAGCAGTGTAGGAGGGGGCAACACTGAAGCTTTCTTT. It encodes CASSVGGGNTEAFF. The complete variable domain, with remaining parts taken from reference TRBV25-1 and TRBJ1-1, reads EADIYQTPRYLVIGTGKKITLECSQTMGHDKMYWYQQDPGMELHLIHYSYGVNSTEKGDLSSESTVSRIRTEHFPLTLESARPSHTSQYLCASSVGGGNTEAFFGQGTRLTVV.

In its sample, this clone was seen once. The chain carries TRBV5-1 and TRBJ2-3; 9 bases map to TRBD1. V trimming: 0 bases; J trimming: 3 bases; junction bases outside the gene matches: 5. In germline, CDR1 is SGHRS, CDR2 YFSETQ. This CDR3 spans 16 amino acids. The CDR3 sequence: CASSLETGGWTDTQYF. Written as DNA, the CDR3 is TGCGCCAGCAGCTTGGAAACAGGGGGCTGGACAGATACGCAGTATTTT.

The rearrangement links TRBV2 to TRBJ2-7; TRBD1 matches 9 bases. Germline lookup yields CDR1 SNHLY and CDR2 FYNNEI. Trimming removed 7 bases from V and 4 bases from J; junction bases left unmatched: 8. The CDR3 contains 14 residues. The CDR3 DNA follows: TGTGCCAGCACTATGGGACAGGGACTTTACGAGCAGTACTTC. Its translation: CASTMGQGLYEQYF. The whole variable domain, remainder taken from reference TRBV2 and TRBJ2-7, is EPEVTQTPSHQVTQMGQEVILRCVPISNHLYFYWYRQILGQKVEFLVSFYNNEISEKSEIFDDQFSVERPDGSNFTLKIRSTKLEDSAMYFCASTMGQGLYEQYFGPGTRLTVT.

CDR3 coding DNA: TGCGCCAGCAGCTACGGATCGGGACAAGGGTCCTACGAGCAGTACTTC. This codes for CASSYGSGQGSYEQYF. The chain carries TRBV5-1 and TRBJ2-7; D is perhaps TRBD1 (6 bases). Germline CDR1 is SGHRS and CDR2 is YFSETQ. Trimming took off 3 bases at V and 1 base at J, with 17 bases between the two ends. CDR3 length equals 16 residues.

Points on this clone: The junction departs from the called germline gene at one end, perhaps through a read error. The rearrangement joins TRBV9 to TRBJ1-2, with TRBD1 identical over 9 bases. This CDR3 spans 11 amino acids. The germline gives CDR1 SGDLS, CDR2 YYNGEE. In DNA form, the CDR3 reads TGTGCCAGCAGCGTAGGGGACAGGGCGAACTTC. Residues: CASSVGDRANF.

V and J are TRBV28 and TRBJ1-1; 7 bases line up with TRBD1. The V gene end was trimmed by 3 bases and the J gene end by 8 bases; junction bases not matched to a gene: 12. Germline V CDR1 and CDR2: MDHEN, SYDVKM. The CDR3 spans 15 residues. CDR3 sequence (DNA): TGTGCCAGCAGTTTCCTTAGTGAGGGGGCCCCGGAAGCTTTCTTT. It codes for CASSFLSEGAPEAFF.

The sample holds one count of this clone. The chain has TRBV2 and TRBJ2-7; D is perhaps TRBD1 (7 bases). Looked up from germline, CDR1 is SNHLY and CDR2 is FYNNEI. The V end was cut by 2 bases, the J end by 5 bases, with 16 bases between. This CDR3 has 15 residues. CDR3 region: CASSERETGRHEQYF. The CDR3 region has the DNA TGTGCCAGCAGTGAAAGGGAGACAGGGAGGCACGAGCAGTACTTC.

The chain carries TRBV6-6 and TRBJ1-4, with TRBD1 matching 9 bases. The CDR3 has 15 amino acids. V gave up 4 bases and J gave up 10 bases; unmatched junction bases: 10. The germline V gene has CDR1 MNHNY and CDR2 SVGAGI (reference sequence). The CDR3 coding sequence is TGTGCCAGCAGTTTCACGACAGGGGGTTCCGGAAAACTGTTTTTT. Translating gives CASSFTTGGSGKLFF.

The chain carries TRBV19 and TRBJ2-7; 10 bases align to TRBD1. The junction had 11 bases not matched to a gene; V was cut back by 6 bases and J by 3 bases. Germline V gene data show CDR1 as LNHDA and CDR2 as SQIVND (reference sequence). This CDR3 is built from 16 residues. CDR3 amino acids: CASSPRQGARIYEQYF. The DNA for the CDR3 is TGTGCCAGTAGCCCTCGACAGGGGGCGCGTATCTACGAGCAGTACTTC.

Turning to this clone: An end of the junction does not agree with germline; a read error may underlie this. The chain carries TRBV9 and TRBJ2-1; 9 bases are shared with TRBD2. The CDR3 extends over 14 amino acids. Germline assignment: CDR1 SGDLS and CDR2 YYNGEE. The CDR3 spells CASTVAGEDNEQFF. The CDR3 DNA reads as TGTGCCAGCACCGTAGCGGGAGAGGACAATGAGCAGTTCTTC. Full variable domain (outside the CDR3, taken from reference TRBV9 and TRBJ2-1): DSGVTQTPKHLITATGQRVTLRCSPRSGDLSVYWYQQSLDQGLQFLIQYYNGEERAKGNILERFSAQQFPDLHSELNLSSLELGDSALYFCASTVAGEDNEQFFGPGTRLTVL.

The chain has TRBV9 and TRBJ2-5, with 12 bases matching TRBD2. The ends lost 5 bases at V and 7 bases at J; junction bases unmatched: 9. The CDR3 consists of 15 residues. The germline gives CDR1 SGDLS, CDR2 YYNGEE. The CDR3 region is CASSPMTLAGGTQYF. CDR3 DNA sequence: TGTGCCAGCAGTCCCATGACACTAGCGGGAGGGACCCAGTACTTC.

This chain uses TRBV28 with TRBJ2-4; 7 nucleotides match TRBD2. The CDR3 extends over 16 amino acids. After removal of 6 bases from V and 4 bases from J, the junction contained 12 bases not matched to a gene. Looked up from germline, CDR1 is MDHEN and CDR2 is SYDVKM. CDR3 nucleotides: TGTGCCAGCAGGGGGGGGACTACCGAGAGGAAAAACATTCAGTACTTC. Translation gives CASRGGTTERKNIQYF.

This sequence joins TRBV6-6 and TRBJ2-1; D uncertain. The CDR3 consists of 13 residues. Trimming cost V 1 base and J 9 bases, with 10 bases left between them. CDR1 and CDR2 (germline): MNHNY, SVGAGI (reference sequence). The CDR3 loop is CASSYYIGTEQFF. The CDR3 DNA reads TGTGCCAGCAGTTACTATATCGGTACTGAGCAGTTCTTC.

This clone was picked up one time. This chain joins TRBV30 and TRBJ1-4; TRBD1 agrees at 7 bases. Trimming removed 2 bases from V and 7 bases from J; junction bases left unmatched: 7. CDR1 and CDR2 from the germline V gene are GTSNPN and SVGIG (reference sequence). The CDR3 spans 14 residues. The CDR3 DNA reads as TGTGCCTGGAGTCATGACAGGGTGGGTGAAAAACTGTTTTTT. The encoded protein is CAWSHDRVGEKLFF.

V is TRBV9 and J is TRBJ1-2, with D tentatively TRBD1 (5 bases). This CDR3 comprises 15 residues. In germline, CDR1 is SGDLS, CDR2 YYNGEE. V gave up 0 bases and J gave up 4 bases, with 13 bases separating them. The CDR3 protein is CASSVGDLAGYGYTF. The CDR3 nucleotides are TGTGCCAGCAGCGTAGGGGACTTGGCAGGCTATGGCTACACCTTC.

The rearrangement uses TRBV5-5 and TRBJ1-1; the D gene is possibly TRBD1 (6 bases). The V gene lost 5 bases and the J gene lost 4 bases, with 15 bases spanning the gap. The length of the CDR3 is 14 residues. Per germline, CDR1 SGHKS and CDR2 YYEKEE (reference sequence). This CDR3 reads CASSQQGLSTEAFF. CDR3 nucleotide sequence: TGTGCCAGCAGTCAACAGGGTTTAAGCACTGAAGCTTTCTTT.

The V and J genes are TRBV27 and TRBJ1-2, with a weak D call TRBD1 (5 bases). Trimming shortened V by 6 bases and J by 8 bases, and 19 bases separated the two germline ends. CDR3 length equals 14 residues. CDR1 and CDR2 (germline): MNHEY, SMNVEV (reference sequence). In DNA, the CDR3 is TGTGCCAGCAGCCTGTATGGGGCAGGGAACGGCTACACCTTC. Translation: CASSLYGAGNGYTF.

The rearrangement joins TRBV5-1 to TRBJ1-1; TRBD1 is a possible D gene (6 bases). The germline CDR1 and CDR2 sequences are SGHRS and YFSETQ. V lost 3 bases, J lost 5 bases, and 14 bases lay in between. The CDR3 runs to 14 residues. As DNA, the CDR3 is TGCGCCAGCAGCTCCGTAGGGGGAAGGACTGAAGCTTTCTTT. Protein product: CASSSVGGRTEAFF.

The chain is built from TRBV30 and TRBJ1-2; 8 nucleotides line up with TRBD1. V trimming: 5 bases; J trimming: 2 bases; junction bases outside the gene matches: 7. Germline CDR1 is GTSNPN and CDR2 is SVGIG (reference sequence). This CDR3 region has 14 residues. The chain's CDR3 is CAWARGLGNYGYTF. For the CDR3, the DNA is TGTGCCTGGGCCAGGGGGCTAGGAAACTATGGCTACACCTTC.